The T cell receptor beta chain under discussion was sequenced for a study of CD8+ T cells in alopecia areata. Overall study findings and caveats: Among the top 100, expanded CD8+ clones, as well as scalp clonality, were significantly decreased by tofacitinib.

After isolation, RNA underwent reverse transcription to generate cDNA as the sequencing template. The assay was immunoSEQ multiplex PCR, and TCRdb's table has in-frame clones only and misses some. This sample yields 120,000 to 150,000 clones, of which 65% to 90% are seen a single time; 25% belongs to the top ten. The sample's treatment: oral pan-JAK inhibitor, 5-10 mg twice daily. Those with alopecia areata gave lesional scalp punch biopsies and peripheral blood. Separation by sorting yielded CD4+ and CD8+ T cells from PBMCs. Points on this clone: As yet, its antigen is unknown.

The CDR3 extends over 15 amino acids. Germline V lookup: CDR1 SGHAT, CDR2 FQNNGV. Trimming stripped 4 bases from V and 3 bases from J, with 16 bases between. This TCR was recovered from a human donor with alopecia areata. This specimen was CD8+ T cells sorted from blood, taken at week 4, from a patient treated with tofacitinib. The rearrangement uses TRBV11-2 and TRBJ2-7; D remains ambiguous. CDR3 in amino acids: CASSSSDRMIYEQYF. Here the CDR3 DNA reads TGTGCCAGCAGCTCCTCGGATCGGATGATCTACGAGCAGTACTTC.